This TCR beta chain was documented in a study of high-grade serous ovarian cancer treatment subgroups. Study-wide results and limits: Without spatial data, bulk sequencing limits insight into HGSC tumor diversity.

The table came from immunoSEQ multiplex PCR; TCRdb's copy has only in-frame clones and leaves some out. The table has more than 8,000 clones, approximately 70% seen once. Points on this clone: As yet, its antigen is unknown.

Per the germline V gene, CDR1 is KGHSH and CDR2 is LQKENI. Trimming took 5 bases from V and 1 from J, leaving 5 bases between them. The CDR3 length is 12 residues. Tumor tissue was taken before any definitive surgery or chemotherapy was given. The chain has TRBV18 and TRBJ1-1; TRBD1 might be the D (5 bases). The sample was tumor tissue. This clonotype originated in a human donor with high-grade serous ovarian cancer. The CDR3 nucleotides are TGTGCCAGCTCAACAGGGAACACTGAAGCTTTCTTT. Residues: CASSTGNTEAFF.